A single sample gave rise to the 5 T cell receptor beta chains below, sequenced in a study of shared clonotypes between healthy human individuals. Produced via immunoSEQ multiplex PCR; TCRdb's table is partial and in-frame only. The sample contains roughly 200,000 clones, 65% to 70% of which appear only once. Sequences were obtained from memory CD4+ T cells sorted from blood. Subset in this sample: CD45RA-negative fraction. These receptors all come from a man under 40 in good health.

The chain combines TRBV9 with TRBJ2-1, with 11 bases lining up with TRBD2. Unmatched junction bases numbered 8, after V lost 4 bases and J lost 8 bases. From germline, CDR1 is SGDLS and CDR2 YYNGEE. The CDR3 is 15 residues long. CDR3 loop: CASSQIPTSGDEQFF. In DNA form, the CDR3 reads TGTGCCAGCAGCCAGATACCGACTAGCGGGGATGAGCAGTTCTTC.

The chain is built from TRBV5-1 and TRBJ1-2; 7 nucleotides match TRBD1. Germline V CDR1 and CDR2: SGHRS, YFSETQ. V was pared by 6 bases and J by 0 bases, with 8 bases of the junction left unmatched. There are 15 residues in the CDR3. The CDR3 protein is CASTTRDSSNYGYTF. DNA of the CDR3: TGCGCCAGCACCACCCGGGACAGTTCTAACTATGGCTACACCTTC.

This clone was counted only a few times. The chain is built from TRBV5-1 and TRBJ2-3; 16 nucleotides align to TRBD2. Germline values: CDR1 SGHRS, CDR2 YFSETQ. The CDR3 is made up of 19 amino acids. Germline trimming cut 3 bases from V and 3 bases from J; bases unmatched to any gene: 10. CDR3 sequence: CASSSGTSGRALSTDTQYF. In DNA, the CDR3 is TGCGCCAGCAGCTCTGGGACTAGCGGGAGGGCCCTTTCAACAGATACGCAGTATTTT.

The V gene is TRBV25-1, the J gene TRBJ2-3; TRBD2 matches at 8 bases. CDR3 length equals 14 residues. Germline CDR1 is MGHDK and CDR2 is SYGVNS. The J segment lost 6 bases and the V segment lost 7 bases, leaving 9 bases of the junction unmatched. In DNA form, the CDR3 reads TGTGCCAGCACCACCACTAGCGGCTTTGATACGCAGTATTTT. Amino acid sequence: CASTTTSGFDTQYF.

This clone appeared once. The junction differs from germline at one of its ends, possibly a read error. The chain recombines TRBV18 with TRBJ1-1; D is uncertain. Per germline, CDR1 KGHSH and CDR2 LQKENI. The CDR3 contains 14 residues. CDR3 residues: CASSPPKSWLEAFF. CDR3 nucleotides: TGTGCCAGCTCCCCACCAAAAAGCTGGCTTGAAGCTTTCTTT.